These 11 T cell receptor beta chains share one sample of origin, sequenced in a study of control samples from healthy donors and cancer patients. Method: immunoSEQ multiplex PCR; TCRdb's copy keeps in-frame clones and lacks some. In the table there are roughly 80,000 clones, roughly 91% of which are singletons. Specimen: blood. The receptors were sampled from a man aged 50 to 60 in good health.

This clone was counted a few times. CDR3 residues: CASSLVKAAREQYF. CDR3 nucleotide sequence: TGTGCCAGCAGCTTAGTCAAGGCGGCGCGCGAGCAGTACTTC. This rearrangement joins TRBV11-3 to TRBJ2-7; D is undetermined. Germline V gene sequence: CDR1 SGHNT, CDR2 YENEEA. There are 14 residues in the CDR3. V lost 1 base to trimming and J lost 6 bases, with 13 bases between them.

This chain uses TRBV6-1 with TRBJ1-2, with D possibly TRBD1 on 6 matching bases. Trimming stripped 0 bases from V and 4 bases from J, with 12 bases between. This CDR3 is built from 15 residues. The germline V gene has CDR1 MNHNS and CDR2 SASEGT. Written as DNA, the CDR3 is TGTGCCAGCAGTGAAGCTAGAAACAGGGTCTATGGCTACACCTTC. It yields the protein CASSEARNRVYGYTF.

V is TRBV18 and J is TRBJ1-5; no definite D call. The germline gives CDR1 KGHSH, CDR2 LQKENI. The ends were cut back, 6 bases at V and 5 bases at J, with 11 bases in the middle. This CDR3 contains 13 residues. The CDR3, as DNA: TGTGCCAGCTCCGCCCACAGTGATCAGCCCCAGCATTTT. Its translation: CASSAHSDQPQHF.

This chain links TRBV3-1 (or the pseudogene TRBV3-2) with TRBJ1-1; unclear D gene. Trimming stripped 4 bases from V and 6 bases from J, with 15 bases between. Germline assignment: CDR1 LGHDT and CDR2 YNNKEL (reference sequence). This CDR3 region has 14 residues. DNA for the CDR3: TGTGCCAGCAGCCCCCGCGGAGGGTTCCCTGAAGCTTTCTTT. Translated, it gives CASSPRGGFPEAFF.

The rearrangement uses TRBV29-1 and TRBJ1-2, with 7 positions matching TRBD1. Germline V lookup: CDR1 SQVTM, CDR2 ANQGSEA. The CDR3 has 14 residues. V shed 0 bases, J shed 4 bases, and the junction held 5 bases outside the gene matches. In DNA form, the CDR3 reads TGCAGCGTTGAAGACGGAGGACAGGTCTATGGCTACACCTTC. Residues: CSVEDGGQVYGYTF.

The chain couples TRBV14 to TRBJ1-6; D is possibly TRBD1 (6 bases). In germline, CDR1 is SGHDN, CDR2 FVKESK. The CDR3 is made up of 16 amino acids. V gave up 3 bases and J gave up 7 bases, with 16 bases separating them. CDR3 coding DNA: TGTGCCAGCAGCCACGTGCCCATGCAGGGGAATTCACCCCTCCACTTT. This codes for CASSHVPMQGNSPLHF.

The V call is TRBV18, the J call TRBJ1-6, with TRBD1 as a possible D gene (6 bases). Germline V gives CDR1 KGHSH, CDR2 LQKENI. This CDR3 has 15 amino acids. Trimming left V 11 bases short and J 4 bases short, with 18 bases between. The CDR3 here is CASSQGLTYNSPLHF. CDR3 coding DNA: TGTGCCTCCTCCCAGGGGCTTACGTATAATTCACCCCTCCACTTT.

The chain carries TRBV29-1 and TRBJ1-1; TRBD1 matches at 8 bases. The V gene end was trimmed by 7 bases and the J gene end by 5 bases; junction bases not matched to a gene: 6. The CDR3 has 12 residues. Germline loops: CDR1 SQVTM, CDR2 ANQGSEA. The CDR3 DNA sequence: TGCAGCGGGGACCAGGGGGCGACTGAAGCTTTCTTT. Protein sequence: CSGDQGATEAFF.

The chain employs TRBV18 and TRBJ1-2; TRBD1 agrees at 7 bases. The CDR3 covers 15 residues. The germline V gene encodes CDR1 KGHSH and CDR2 LQKENI. V lost 2 bases and J lost 4; bases outside the gene matches: 7. The CDR3 coding sequence is TGTGCCAGCTCACCAGAGACAGGGAGAGTCTATGGCTACACCTTC. It encodes CASSPETGRVYGYTF.

The J gene is TRBJ1-4, the V gene TRBV27; weak D call: TRBD1 (5 bases). Germline CDR1 and CDR2: MNHEY and SMNVEV (reference sequence). The CDR3 has 13 amino acids. V was cut by 6 bases and J by 8 bases, with 13 bases left in between. The CDR3 is CASRSVGEEKLFF. The CDR3 coding sequence is TGTGCCAGCAGATCTGTGGGGGAGGAAAAACTGTTTTTT. The full variable domain, completed using reference TRBV27 and TRBJ1-4, is EAQVTQNPRYLITVTGKKLTVTCSQNMNHEYMSWYRQDPGLGLRQIYYSMNVEVTDKGDVPEGYKVSRKEKRNFPLILESPSPNQTSLYFCASRSVGEEKLFFGSGTQLSVL.

This rearrangement joins TRBV18 to TRBJ1-5, with 8 bases fitting TRBD1. V shed 6 bases, J shed 0 bases, and the junction held 10 bases outside the gene matches. CDR1 KGHSH and CDR2 LQKENI come from the germline V gene. This CDR3 contains 17 residues. The CDR3: CASSPGDRRYSNQPQHF. CDR3 nucleotide sequence: TGTGCCAGCTCCCCGGGGGACAGGCGGTATAGCAATCAGCCCCAGCATTTT.